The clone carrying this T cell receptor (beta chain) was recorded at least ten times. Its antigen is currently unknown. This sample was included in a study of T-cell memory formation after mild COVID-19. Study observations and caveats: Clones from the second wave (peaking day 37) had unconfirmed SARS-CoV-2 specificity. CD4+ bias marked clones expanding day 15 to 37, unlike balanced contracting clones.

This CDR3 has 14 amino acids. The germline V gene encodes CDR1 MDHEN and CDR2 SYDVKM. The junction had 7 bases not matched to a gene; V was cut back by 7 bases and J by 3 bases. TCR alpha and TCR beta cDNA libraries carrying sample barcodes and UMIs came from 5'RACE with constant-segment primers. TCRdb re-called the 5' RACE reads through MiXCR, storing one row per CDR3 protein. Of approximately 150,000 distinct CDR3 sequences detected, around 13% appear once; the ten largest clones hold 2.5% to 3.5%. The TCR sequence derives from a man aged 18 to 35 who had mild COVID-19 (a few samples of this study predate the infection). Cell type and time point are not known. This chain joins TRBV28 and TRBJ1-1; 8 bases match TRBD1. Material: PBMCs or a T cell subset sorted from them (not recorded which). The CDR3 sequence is CASTPTGADTEAFF. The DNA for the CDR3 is TGTGCCAGCACCCCGACAGGGGCGGACACTGAAGCTTTCTTT.